This is a list of T cell receptor beta chains from one sample in a study of blood T cell repertoires in COVID-19. The repertoire was sequenced with immunoSEQ multiplex PCR; TCRdb's copy has only in-frame clones and lacks some. Here the sample spans 200,000 to 250,000 clones, approximately 81% being singletons. Material: peripheral blood. These receptors all stem from a woman older than 75 with acute or convalescent COVID-19. Each CDR3 is given with its conserved first and last residue. A D gene is named only where the DNA matches it firmly. Part of the rows lack a size; the others show once, few, many or a class for expanded clones.

v_gene: TRBV11-2
abundance: .
j_gene: TRBJ1-2
d_gene: TRBD1
CDR3aa: CASSSQGLANYGYTF
CDR3nt: TGTGCCAGCAGCTCACAGGGGCTAGCTAACTATGGCTACACCTTC

v_gene: TRBV6-5
abundance: .
j_gene: TRBJ2-5
d_gene: .
CDR3aa: CASRRTRGETQYF
CDR3nt: TGTGCCAGCAGGCGGACTCGCGGAGAGACCCAGTACTTC

v_gene: TRBV5-5
abundance: .
j_gene: TRBJ2-1
d_gene: .
CDR3aa: CASSLPKSSYNEQFF
CDR3nt: TGTGCCAGCAGCCTTCCTAAGAGCTCCTACAATGAGCAGTTCTTC

v_gene: TRBV7-3
abundance: .
j_gene: TRBJ2-1
d_gene: TRBD1
CDR3aa: CASSLTGAGEQFF
CDR3nt: TGTGCCAGCAGCTTGACAGGGGCGGGTGAGCAGTTCTTC

v_gene: TRBV29-1
abundance: once
j_gene: TRBJ1-4
d_gene: .
CDR3aa: CSVGGRANEKLFF
CDR3nt: TGCAGCGTTGGTGGCAGGGCTAATGAAAAACTGTTTTTT

v_gene: TRBV28
abundance: .
j_gene: TRBJ1-1
d_gene: .
CDR3aa: CASTLTGHPNTEAFF
CDR3nt: TGTGCCAGCACCTTAACAGGACACCCGAACACTGAAGCTTTCTTT

v_gene: TRBV5-4
abundance: .
j_gene: TRBJ1-1
d_gene: .
CDR3aa: CASSSSYTGTEAFF
CDR3nt: TGTGCCAGCAGCTCCTCTTATACGGGCACTGAAGCTTTCTTT

v_gene: TRBV7-7
abundance: .
j_gene: TRBJ2-2
d_gene: TRBD1
CDR3aa: CASSRTGVTGELFF
CDR3nt: TGTGCTAGCAGCCGGACAGGGGTCACCGGGGAGCTGTTTTTT

v_gene: TRBV5-4
abundance: few
j_gene: TRBJ2-7
d_gene: .
CDR3aa: CASRLVGVDEQYF
CDR3nt: TGTGCCAGCAGATTGGTAGGGGTCGACGAGCAGTACTTC

v_gene: TRBV5-4
abundance: .
j_gene: TRBJ2-7
d_gene: TRBD2
CDR3aa: CASSRGEGSEQYF
CDR3nt: TGTGCCAGCAGCCGGGGGGAGGGAAGCGAGCAGTACTTC

v_gene: TRBV14
abundance: few
j_gene: TRBJ2-7
d_gene: .
CDR3aa: CASSQPATYEQYF
CDR3nt: TGTGCCAGCAGCCAACCCGCGACCTACGAGCAGTACTTC

v_gene: TRBV6-5
abundance: once
j_gene: TRBJ2-2
d_gene: .
CDR3aa: CASRSRGRGSGELFF
CDR3nt: TGTGCCAGCAGGTCAAGGGGCAGGGGATCCGGGGAGCTGTTTTTT

v_gene: TRBV7-9
abundance: .
j_gene: TRBJ2-1
d_gene: .
CDR3aa: CASSGGGGPEIEQFF
CDR3nt: TGTGCCAGCAGCGGCGGCGGGGGCCCCGAAATAGAGCAGTTCTTC

v_gene: TRBV18
abundance: .
j_gene: TRBJ1-3
d_gene: TRBD1
CDR3aa: CASSPGQGGENTIYF
CDR3nt: TGTGCCAGCTCACCCGGACAGGGTGGAGAAAACACCATATATTTT

v_gene: TRBV6-2/TRBV6-3
abundance: .
j_gene: TRBJ2-5
d_gene: .
CDR3aa: CASSFVYKETQYF
CDR3nt: TGTGCCAGCAGTTTCGTTTACAAAGAGACCCAGTACTTC

v_gene: TRBV27
abundance: .
j_gene: TRBJ2-2
d_gene: TRBD2
CDR3aa: CASSPPRLAGGRRAGELFF
CDR3nt: TGTGCCAGCAGTCCACCCCGACTAGCGGGGGGGCGTAGGGCCGGGGAGCTGTTTTTT

v_gene: TRBV7-2
abundance: .
j_gene: TRBJ2-5
d_gene: TRBD2
CDR3aa: CASSYGSLAARGTQYF
CDR3nt: TGTGCCAGCAGCTACGGGAGCCTAGCGGCCCGGGGGACCCAGTACTTC

v_gene: TRBV5-1
abundance: .
j_gene: TRBJ2-3
d_gene: TRBD1
CDR3aa: CASSLQGIADTQYF
CDR3nt: TGCGCCAGCAGCTTACAGGGGATCGCAGATACGCAGTATTTT

v_gene: TRBV30
abundance: .
j_gene: TRBJ1-2
d_gene: TRBD1
CDR3aa: CAWTLGTDYGYTF
CDR3nt: TGTGCCTGGACCCTAGGGACAGACTATGGCTACACCTTC

v_gene: TRBV2
abundance: .
j_gene: TRBJ1-5
d_gene: TRBD1
CDR3aa: CASSESSGTVDQPQHF
CDR3nt: TGTGCCAGCAGTGAATCCTCCGGGACAGTTGATCAGCCCCAGCATTTT

v_gene: TRBV4-3
abundance: .
j_gene: TRBJ2-3
d_gene: TRBD1
CDR3aa: CASSQDRTPTDTQYF
CDR3nt: TGCGCCAGCAGCCAGGACAGGACCCCCACAGATACGCAGTATTTT

v_gene: TRBV3-1/TRBV3-2
abundance: .
j_gene: TRBJ2-5
d_gene: .
CDR3aa: CASSQDSPAAEETQYF
CDR3nt: TGTGCCAGCAGCCAAGATAGTCCAGCGGCGGAAGAGACCCAGTACTTC

v_gene: TRBV20-1
abundance: .
j_gene: TRBJ1-2
d_gene: .
CDR3aa: CSAGGNYGYTF
CDR3nt: TGCAGTGCCGGAGGGAACTATGGCTACACCTTC

v_gene: TRBV7-9
abundance: .
j_gene: TRBJ1-2
d_gene: TRBD1
CDR3aa: CASSYRTGGYGYTF
CDR3nt: TGTGCCAGCAGCTACCGAACAGGGGGCTATGGCTACACCTTC

v_gene: TRBV7-2
abundance: once
j_gene: TRBJ2-2
d_gene: TRBD2
CDR3aa: CASSLGGLVGGELFF
CDR3nt: TGTGCCAGCAGCTTAGGGGGACTAGTCGGCGGGGAGCTGTTTTTT

v_gene: TRBV29-1
abundance: .
j_gene: TRBJ2-6
d_gene: TRBD1
CDR3aa: CSVEGGTGSVPGANVLTF
CDR3nt: TGCAGCGTTGAGGGGGGGACAGGGAGCGTTCCTGGGGCCAACGTCCTGACTTTC

v_gene: TRBV29-1
abundance: few
j_gene: TRBJ2-5
d_gene: TRBD2
CDR3aa: CSCVELAGETQYF
CDR3nt: TGCAGCTGTGTGGAACTAGCGGGGGAGACCCAGTACTTC

v_gene: TRBV28
abundance: .
j_gene: TRBJ1-4
d_gene: TRBD1
CDR3aa: CASNLPGTGREKLFF
CDR3nt: TGTGCCAGCAATCTCCCGGGGACAGGGAGGGAAAAACTGTTTTTT

v_gene: TRBV2
abundance: .
j_gene: TRBJ1-6
d_gene: .
CDR3aa: CASSVGGPNNSPLHF
CDR3nt: TGTGCCAGCAGTGTAGGAGGGCCAAATAATTCACCCCTCCACTTT

v_gene: TRBV5-1
abundance: .
j_gene: TRBJ2-5
d_gene: .
CDR3aa: CASSFNAGMETQYF
CDR3nt: TGCGCCAGCAGCTTTAATGCAGGGATGGAGACCCAGTACTTC

v_gene: TRBV7-2
abundance: .
j_gene: TRBJ1-2
d_gene: TRBD1
CDR3aa: CASSAGQGEGGYTF
CDR3nt: TGTGCCAGCAGCGCGGGACAGGGGGAAGGTGGCTACACCTTC

v_gene: TRBV15
abundance: .
j_gene: TRBJ1-3
d_gene: .
CDR3aa: CATSRDRGRGNTIYF
CDR3nt: TGTGCCACCAGCAGAGATAGGGGCAGGGGAAACACCATATATTTT

v_gene: TRBV2
abundance: .
j_gene: TRBJ2-7
d_gene: .
CDR3aa: CASREGGSYEQYF
CDR3nt: TGTGCCAGCAGGGAGGGCGGCTCCTACGAGCAGTACTTC

v_gene: TRBV7-9
abundance: .
j_gene: TRBJ2-1
d_gene: .
CDR3aa: CASSSAMRTEDNEQFF
CDR3nt: TGTGCCAGCAGTTCGGCGATGAGGACAGAGGACAATGAGCAGTTCTTC

v_gene: TRBV19
abundance: few
j_gene: TRBJ1-1
d_gene: .
CDR3aa: CASSIRGGSGYTEAFF
CDR3nt: TGTGCCAGTAGTATACGGGGTGGGTCGGGATACACTGAAGCTTTCTTT

v_gene: TRBV6-1
abundance: .
j_gene: TRBJ2-7
d_gene: TRBD2
CDR3aa: CASSDLSQTSGGPWEQYF
CDR3nt: TGTGCCAGCAGTGACTTAAGCCAGACTAGCGGGGGGCCCTGGGAGCAGTACTTC

v_gene: TRBV11-3
abundance: .
j_gene: TRBJ1-6
d_gene: .
CDR3aa: CASSATKKNSPLHF
CDR3nt: TGTGCCAGCAGCGCGACAAAGAAGAATTCACCCCTCCACTTT

v_gene: TRBV11-1
abundance: .
j_gene: TRBJ2-7
d_gene: TRBD1
CDR3aa: CASSFLRTGIYEQYF
CDR3nt: TGTGCCAGCAGCTTTCTCCGGACAGGAATTTACGAGCAGTACTTC

v_gene: TRBV29-1
abundance: once
j_gene: TRBJ2-7
d_gene: .
CDR3aa: CSVARTVSYEQYF
CDR3nt: TGCAGCGTTGCGCGGACAGTCTCCTACGAGCAGTACTTC

v_gene: TRBV16
abundance: once
j_gene: TRBJ1-1
d_gene: .
CDR3aa: CASSQGALRSTEAFF
CDR3nt: TGTGCCAGCAGCCAAGGTGCCTTACGTAGCACTGAAGCTTTCTTT

v_gene: TRBV7-2
abundance: .
j_gene: TRBJ2-3
d_gene: TRBD2
CDR3aa: CASSLPAGGLDTQYF
CDR3nt: TGTGCCAGCAGCTTACCAGCGGGGGGGCTAGATACGCAGTATTTT

v_gene: TRBV6-5
abundance: .
j_gene: TRBJ1-2
d_gene: .
CDR3aa: CASTPTGFPYGYTF
CDR3nt: TGTGCCAGCACACCGACCGGGTTCCCCTATGGCTACACCTTC

v_gene: TRBV11-2
abundance: .
j_gene: TRBJ1-1
d_gene: .
CDR3aa: CASSRLNIGEAAFF
CDR3nt: TGTGCCAGCAGCCGATTAAATATCGGCGAGGCGGCTTTCTTT

v_gene: TRBV7-2
abundance: .
j_gene: TRBJ1-2
d_gene: TRBD1
CDR3aa: CASSPQPGQGYGYTF
CDR3nt: TGTGCCAGCAGCCCCCAACCGGGACAGGGCTATGGCTACACCTTC

v_gene: TRBV9
abundance: .
j_gene: TRBJ2-7
d_gene: TRBD1
CDR3aa: CASGRTGDFYDEQYF
CDR3nt: TGTGCCAGCGGCAGGACAGGGGACTTTTACGACGAGCAGTACTTC